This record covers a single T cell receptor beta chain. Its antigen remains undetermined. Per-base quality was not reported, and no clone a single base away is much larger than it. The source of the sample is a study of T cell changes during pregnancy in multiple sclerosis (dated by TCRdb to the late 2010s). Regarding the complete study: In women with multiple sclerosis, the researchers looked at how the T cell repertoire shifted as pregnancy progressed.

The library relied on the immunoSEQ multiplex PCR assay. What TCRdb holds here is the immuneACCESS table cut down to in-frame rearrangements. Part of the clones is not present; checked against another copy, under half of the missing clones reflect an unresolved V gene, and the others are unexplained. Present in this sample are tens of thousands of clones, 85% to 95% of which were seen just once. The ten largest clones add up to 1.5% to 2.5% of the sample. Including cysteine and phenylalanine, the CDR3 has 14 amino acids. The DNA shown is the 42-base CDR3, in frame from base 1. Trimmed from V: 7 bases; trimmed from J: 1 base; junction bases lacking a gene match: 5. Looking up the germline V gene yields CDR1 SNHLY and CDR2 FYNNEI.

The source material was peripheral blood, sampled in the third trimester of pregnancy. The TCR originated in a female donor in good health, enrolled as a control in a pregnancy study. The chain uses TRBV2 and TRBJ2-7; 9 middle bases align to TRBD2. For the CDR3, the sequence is CASKIAGASYEQYF. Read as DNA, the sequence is TGTGCCAGCAAAATAGCGGGAGCTTCCTACGAGCAGTACTTC.